These 22 T cell receptor beta chains were sequenced from one sample in a study of Graves' ophthalmopathy and Graves' hyperthyroidism. TCR beta CDR3 amplification used RNA transcripts. The first round was an RT-PCR with HTBI primers, and the second round was a multiplex PCR. MiXCR was run by TCRdb on the multiplex PCR reads, yielding one entry per CDR3 protein. Of about 400,000 distinct CDR3 sequences detected, around 19% appear once; the ten largest clones hold around 1.6%. Sequencing was done on a sample of peripheral blood. The source is a woman younger than 30 with Graves' ophthalmopathy.

There are many counts of this clonotype. V usage is TRBV5-1 and J usage is TRBJ1-2, with D possibly matching TRBD1 (5 bases). Germline CDR1 is SGHRS and CDR2 is YFSETQ. This CDR3 contains 13 residues. The V gene lost 4 bases and the J gene lost 5 bases, with 12 bases spanning the gap. The CDR3 DNA reads TGCGCCAGCAGCATAACCCAGGGTTATGGCTACACCTTC. This translates into CASSITQGYGYTF.

This clonotype was recorded many times. The rearrangement joins TRBV28 to TRBJ2-7; TRBD2 matches 8 bases. In germline, CDR1 is MDHEN, CDR2 SYDVKM. The CDR3 sequence is 16 residues long. Germline trimming cut 3 bases from V and 1 base from J; bases unmatched to any gene: 8. CDR3 DNA sequence: TGTGCCAGCAGTTTGTGGGGTAGCGGGGTATCCTACGAGCAGTACTTC. Protein product: CASSLWGSGVSYEQYF.

This clonotype was detected ten times or more. The rearrangement uses TRBV12-3 or TRBV12-4 and TRBJ1-2; D gene ambiguous. V lost 8 bases, J lost 4 bases, and 11 bases lay in between. The CDR3 sequence is 12 residues long. This chain's CDR3 is CASSGRSYGYTF. The CDR3 DNA reads as TGTGCCAGCTCTGGACGGAGCTATGGCTACACCTTC.

There are many counts of this clonotype. V and J are TRBV7-2 and TRBJ2-7; D might be TRBD1 (6 bases). This CDR3 has 14 residues. The V end was cut by 4 bases, the J end by 5 bases, with 15 bases between. The germline gives CDR1 SGHTA, CDR2 FQGNSA. The CDR3 spells CASSYTGFMNEQYF. The CDR3 nucleotides are TGTGCCAGCAGCTACACAGGGTTCATGAACGAGCAGTACTTC.

This clonotype came up a few times. V gene TRBV6-2 or TRBV6-3 combines with J gene TRBJ2-7; D not resolved. The germline gives CDR1 MNHEY, CDR2 SVGEGT. This CDR3 has 19 residues. The V end was cut by 2 bases, the J end by 2 bases, with 25 bases between. As DNA, the CDR3 is TGTGCCAGCAGTTACCTAGTATTTGAAAGGGTGCGTCCTACCTACGAGCAGTACTTC. It codes for CASSYLVFERVRPTYEQYF.

In its sample, this clonotype was seen many times. V and J are TRBV6-1 and TRBJ1-1, with D maybe TRBD1 (6 bases). This CDR3 is built from 15 residues. Germline V lookup: CDR1 MNHNS, CDR2 SASEGT. V was clipped by 3 bases and J by 1 base, with 12 bases between them. CDR3 protein: CASSEYGGKNTEAFF. The DNA for the CDR3 is TGTGCCAGCAGTGAGTACGGGGGCAAGAACACTGAAGCTTTCTTT.

At least ten counts were recorded for this clonotype. The V call is TRBV4-1, the J call TRBJ2-5; 11 bases are a match to TRBD2. Germline CDR1 and CDR2: MGHRA and YSYEKL. V lost 4 bases and J lost 3; bases outside the gene matches: 1. There are 14 residues in the CDR3. In DNA form, the CDR3 reads TGCGCCAGCAGCCGGGGACTAGCGGAAGAGACCCAGTACTTC. Amino acid sequence: CASSRGLAEETQYF.

This clonotype was detected ten times or more. The rearrangement uses TRBV2 and TRBJ1-2; 7 nucleotides match TRBD1. V trimming: 6 bases; J trimming: 3 bases; junction bases outside the gene matches: 10. The CDR3 length is 15 residues. Germline V gene data show CDR1 as SNHLY and CDR2 as FYNNEI. The CDR3 sequence is CASSGTVGDYYGYTF. The CDR3 DNA reads TGTGCCAGCAGCGGGACAGTGGGGGATTACTATGGCTACACCTTC.

This clonotype has ten or more counts. The chain uses TRBV6-5 and TRBJ2-5, with a weak D call TRBD1 (6 bases). The CDR3 is made up of 13 amino acids. Germline CDR1 is MNHEY and CDR2 is SVGAGI. V shed 4 bases and J shed 6 bases, with 12 bases lying between them. CDR3 DNA sequence: TGTGCCAGCAGTTTAGGCACAGGGAAGACCCAGTACTTC. As protein: CASSLGTGKTQYF.

This chain uses TRBV27 with TRBJ1-6; TRBD1 might be the D (5 bases). V lost 6 bases and J lost 14, with 20 bases in between. Germline V gene lookup returns CDR1 MNHEY and CDR2 SMNVEV (reference sequence). This CDR3 spans 14 amino acids. The CDR3 spells CASSLNPQALSLHF. The CDR3 DNA reads as TGTGCCAGCAGCTTAAATCCACAGGCCTTATCCCTCCACTTT.

This clonotype was seen ten or more times. The chain links TRBV6-2 or TRBV6-3 to TRBJ1-1, with D possibly matching TRBD1 (5 bases). Trimming removed 9 bases at V and 3 bases at J, with 20 bases between. The CDR3 is 15 residues long. From germline, CDR1 is MNHEY and CDR2 SVGEGT. The CDR3 reads CASNPHGGSDTEAFF. DNA of the CDR3: TGTGCCAGTAACCCTCATGGGGGAAGTGACACTGAAGCTTTCTTT.

This clonotype has a count of ten or more. The gene calls are TRBV7-2 and TRBJ2-7; a possible D gene is TRBD1 (5 bases). The germline CDR1 and CDR2 sequences are SGHTA and FQGNSA. The CDR3 sequence is 19 residues long. Deletions cut 4 bases from V and 3 bases from J, with 28 bases between. The CDR3 DNA is TGTGCCAGCAGCTCGTTTACGCGCTTGTGGGGCGAAATGTACTACGAGCAGTACTTC. This codes for CASSSFTRLWGEMYYEQYF.

This clonotype came up many times. The chain combines TRBV6-2 or TRBV6-3 with TRBJ1-3, with 10 positions matching TRBD1. This CDR3 comprises 18 residues. Trimming cost V 1 base and J 0 bases; bases outside gene matches: 6. Looked up from germline, CDR1 is MNHEY and CDR2 is SVGEGT. CDR3 nucleotide sequence: TGTGCCAGCAGTTACTTTAGGACAGGGGGGATCTCTGGAAACACCATATATTTT. The encoded protein is CASSYFRTGGISGNTIYF.

As to this clonotype: A single base separates this from a much larger clone, so it may be a read error. V and J are TRBV12-3 or TRBV12-4 and TRBJ1-5; D is perhaps TRBD1 (5 bases). CDR3 size: 13 residues. The CDR3: CASSLDKSQPLHF. In DNA, the CDR3 is TGTGCCAGCAGCCTGGACAAATCCCAGCCCCTGCATTTT.

At least ten counts were recorded for this clonotype. The chain recombines TRBV2 with TRBJ1-3; 7 bases are a match to TRBD1. This CDR3 has 14 amino acids. The V and J ends lost 7 bases and 0 bases, in that order; junction bases with no gene match: 3. Looked up from germline, CDR1 is SNHLY and CDR2 is FYNNEI. The CDR3 coding sequence is TGTGCCAGCAAGACAGGGAGCTCTGGAAACACCATATATTTT. As protein: CASKTGSSGNTIYF.

This clonotype was seen many times. V gene TRBV4-1 combines with J gene TRBJ2-7; a possible D gene is TRBD1 (5 bases). In germline, CDR1 is MGHRA, CDR2 YSYEKL. V gave up 0 bases and J gave up 0 bases, with 12 bases separating them. This CDR3 is 16 amino acids long. The CDR3 nucleotides read TGCGCCAGCAGCCAAGATTGGGGCTCCAGCTCCTACGAGCAGTACTTC. This gives the protein CASSQDWGSSSYEQYF.

This clonotype came up many times. This chain connects TRBV7-9 to TRBJ1-3, with D unresolved. Per germline, CDR1 SEHNR and CDR2 FQNEAQ (reference sequence). Trimming took off 4 bases at V and 2 bases at J, with 6 bases between the two ends. CDR3 length equals 13 residues. CDR3 sequence: CASSSPPGNTIYF. The DNA for the CDR3 is TGTGCCAGCAGCTCCCCTCCTGGAAACACCATATATTTT.

This clonotype has a count of ten or more. As DNA, the CDR3 is TGTGCCAGCAGTTGGGTGACAGGATACGCTTACGAGCAGTACTTC. It translates to CASSWVTGYAYEQYF. The chain carries TRBV6-7 and TRBJ2-7; D perhaps matches TRBD1 (6 bases). TRBV6-7 is classed as an ORF, of uncertain function. Trimming pared 4 bases from V and 4 bases from J, leaving 17 bases between. CDR3 size: 15 residues.

This clonotype has just a few counts. The chain is built from TRBV6-1 and TRBJ2-2; 7 nucleotides match TRBD2. The CDR3 length is 15 residues. J was trimmed by 5 bases and V by 3 bases; bases with no gene match: 6. Looked up from germline, CDR1 is MNHNS and CDR2 is SASEGT. CDR3 DNA sequence: TGTGCCAGCAGTGACGGGGGAGGGGAAACCGGGGAGCTGTTTTTT. The encoded protein is CASSDGGGETGELFF.

This clonotype has a count of ten or more. The chain uses TRBV15 and TRBJ2-2; 8 positions match TRBD1. This CDR3 has 14 residues. Germline loops: CDR1 LNHNV, CDR2 YYDKDF (reference sequence). Trimming removed 5 bases from V and 5 bases from J; junction bases left unmatched: 4. The CDR3 is CATSEHRGTGELFF. The CDR3 region has the DNA TGTGCCACCAGCGAACACAGGGGGACCGGGGAGCTGTTTTTT.

This clonotype was observed many times. The chain has TRBV10-3 and TRBJ2-2; unclear D gene. The CDR3 is made up of 15 amino acids. Looked up from germline, CDR1 is ENHRY and CDR2 is SYGVKD. Trimming took 1 base from V and 1 from J, leaving 7 bases between them. The CDR3 is CAISELPGNTGELFF. The CDR3 DNA sequence: TGTGCCATCAGTGAGTTGCCGGGGAACACCGGGGAGCTGTTTTTT.

This clonotype appeared a single time. This chain joins TRBV6-1 and TRBJ1-1, with D hard to call. The CDR3 is made up of 14 amino acids. V shed 7 bases and J shed 0 bases, with 12 bases lying between them. Germline values: CDR1 MNHNS, CDR2 SASEGT. The DNA for the CDR3 is TGTGCCAGCACCCTCAGACTAATGAACACTGAAGCTTTCTTT. It yields the protein CASTLRLMNTEAFF.